This is a list of T cell receptor beta chains from one sample in a study of Graves' ophthalmopathy and Graves' hyperthyroidism. TCRdb re-derived calls from the multiplex PCR reads in MiXCR, one entry per CDR3 protein. The data show around 1.1 million distinct CDR3 sequences, less than 45% seen once. The sample taken for sequencing was peripheral blood or thyroid tissue (not recorded which). These receptors were obtained from an adult man with Graves' hyperthyroidism. Each CDR3 is given with its conserved first and last residue.

TRBV2	TRBJ1-5	CASRGHNQPQHF
TRBV10-3	TRBJ2-7	CAISTPGTGIYEQYF
TRBV5-6	TRBJ1-2	CASSLDMGRDYGYTF
TRBV6-5	TRBJ1-5	CASSSPGHPHSYSNQPQHF
TRBV7-6	TRBJ1-2	CASSLGRTTGDNYGYTF
TRBV7-9	TRBJ2-2	CASIMTGRKDTGELFF
TRBV7-2	TRBJ2-5	CASSLDRRGQYF
TRBV7-9	TRBJ2-7	CASSLVDPVQAALSYEQYF
TRBV11-2	TRBJ1-1	CASSLIYGNTEAFF
TRBV29-1	TRBJ2-7	CSVLDGNYEQYF
TRBV7-6	TRBJ2-5	CASSPGAGNTQYF
TRBV5-1	TRBJ2-5	CASSLGGLQGVQETQYF
TRBV12-3/TRBV12-4	TRBJ1-2	CASSSLAGQYGYTF
TRBV29-1	TRBJ2-6	CSVERMSQAGANVLTF
TRBV20-1	TRBJ1-2	CSARANYGYTF
TRBV6-1	TRBJ1-5	CASGGKSYNQPQHF
TRBV20-1	TRBJ2-7	CSATTSGGSYEQYF
TRBV6-2/TRBV6-3	TRBJ1-2	CASTSDGGGYGYTF
TRBV7-2	TRBJ1-4	CASSSRWGVYSEKLFF
TRBV20-1	TRBJ2-5	CSGAGGAETQYF
TRBV2	TRBJ1-4	CASSPDRFGEKLFF
TRBV7-8	TRBJ1-1	CASGVTQATEAFF
TRBV19	TRBJ1-6	CASWDKDNSPLHF
TRBV15	TRBJ2-7	CAPQGGGYEQYF
TRBV30	TRBJ2-7	CAWSVIGGATYEQYF
TRBV24-1	TRBJ1-5	CASSTGGVSNQPQHF
TRBV2	TRBJ2-5	CASPRDRGRRETQYF
TRBV6-5	TRBJ2-7	CASRLGGDYEQYF
TRBV20-1	TRBJ1-1	CSSPGTEAFF
TRBV7-9	TRBJ2-7	CASSRLALKTYEQYF
TRBV9	TRBJ2-2	CASSVDPGLDFSGGELFF
TRBV12-3/TRBV12-4	TRBJ2-7	CASSYEIDEQYF
TRBV7-8	TRBJ2-2	CASSCDDRGRNLFF
TRBV10-2	TRBJ1-1	CASSDRGRDTEAFF
TRBV7-9	TRBJ1-1	CASSRTVEAFF
TRBV4-1	TRBJ1-1	CASSQDRARGTEAFF
TRBV9	TRBJ1-3	CASSVGGHSGNTIYF
TRBV28	TRBJ2-5	CASSLFQGTEKETQYF
TRBV15	TRBJ2-2	CATSREGRDTGELFF
TRBV12-3/TRBV12-4	TRBJ2-5	CASSRQGRAETQYF
TRBV5-8	TRBJ1-2	CASSGDRSVYGYTF
TRBV28	TRBJ1-1	CASSSPSGLRTEAFF
TRBV9	TRBJ2-7	CASSVGSGTRSYEQYF
TRBV14	TRBJ1-1	CASSQTGSLAFF
TRBV12-3/TRBV12-4	TRBJ1-5	CASAGTGEGNQPQHF
TRBV6-6	TRBJ2-2	CASSSGRGRAGELFF
TRBV29-1	TRBJ2-7	CSARDRVPREQYF
TRBV29-1	TRBJ2-3	CSVIREGKTDTQYF
TRBV6-1	TRBJ2-3	CASRTHRDMATDTQYF
TRBV7-2	TRBJ2-5	CASSSRAGGGETQYF
TRBV12-3/TRBV12-4	TRBJ1-6	CASREGRSPLHF
TRBV6-6	TRBJ1-2	CTSSPGYGYTF
TRBV10-3	TRBJ1-2	CASSYGGQEDGYTF
TRBV10-3	TRBJ2-7	CAIKTGSYEQYF